The entry below describes one T cell receptor beta chain. What it binds is not known. The sample is drawn from a study of cytomegalovirus exposure and HLA in healthy donors. V lost 2 bases to trimming and J lost 0 bases, with 6 bases between them. From germline, CDR1 is SGHNT and CDR2 YYREEE (reference sequence). The CDR3 is 14 amino acids. Study conclusions and caveats: Researchers counted roughly 150 TCR beta chains as cytomegalovirus-associated.

Researchers ran the PCR with 60 Vbeta and 13 Jbeta primers. Profiling relied on immunoSEQ multiplex PCR, and the TCRdb table lists in-frame clones only, not all of them. Recorded here are around 100,000 clones; the top ten clones represent about 0.59%. The sequence was obtained from a man over 45 in good health and CMV-seronegative. The rearrangement uses TRBV5-4 and TRBJ2-4; D is unresolved. Sequencing was carried out using PBMCs. This CDR3 reads CASSFPEAKNIQYF. The CDR3 DNA follows: TGTGCCAGCAGCTTCCCAGAAGCCAAAAACATTCAGTACTTC. Full variable domain (outside the CDR3, taken from reference TRBV5-4 and TRBJ2-4): ETGVTQSPTHLIKTRGQQVTLRCSSQSGHNTVSWYQQALGQGPQFIFQYYREEENGRGNFPPRFSGLQFPNYSSELNVNALELDDSALYLCASSFPEAKNIQYFGAGTRLSVL.